This T cell receptor (beta chain) derives from a study of shared clonotypes between healthy human individuals. Germline assignment: CDR1 KGHSH and CDR2 LQKENI. The CDR3 spans 15 residues. Losses at the gene ends were 3 bases for V and 2 bases for J; bases not matched to a gene: 7. Measured with immunoSEQ multiplex PCR; TCRdb has only the in-frame clones, and not every one. The sample lists some 2 million clones, over 85% occurring once. This chain connects TRBV18 to TRBJ2-7, with 7 bases identical to TRBD2. Sequencing used naive CD4+ T cells sorted from blood. Indicated subset: CD45RA+ positively selected. This TCR derives from a man aged 18-30 years in good health. The CDR3 coding sequence is TGTGCCAGCTCACCCGTACTAGCGACCGCCTACGAGCAGTACTTC. It translates to CASSPVLATAYEQYF.